These 17 T cell receptor beta chains originate from one sample sequenced in a study of cytomegalovirus exposure and HLA in healthy donors. Some clones are missing from TCRdb's copy, which holds only in-frame ones; the method was immunoSEQ multiplex PCR. Here the sample spans approximately 100,000 clones, more than 70% being singletons. The sample comprised PBMCs. Receptors were obtained from a woman between 18 and 29 years old in good health and CMV-seronegative.

This clone has just one count. The V gene is TRBV9, the J gene TRBJ2-1; 8 bases match TRBD2. Germline lookup yields CDR1 SGDLS and CDR2 YYNGEE. The V gene end was trimmed by 2 bases and the J gene end by 2 bases; junction bases not matched to a gene: 3. This CDR3 is 15 amino acids long. In nucleotides, the CDR3 is TGTGCCAGCAGCGTCTCGGGAGGGACCTACAATGAGCAGTTCTTC. It codes for CASSVSGGTYNEQFF.

The chain's CDR3 is CASSPGNTGDSGYTF. DNA of the CDR3: TGCGCCAGCAGCCCTGGGAACACAGGGGATAGTGGCTACACCTTC. This chain uses TRBV5-1 with TRBJ1-2, with TRBD1 matching 7 bases. CDR1 is SGHRS, CDR2 YFSETQ, per germline. The ends lost 4 bases at V and 7 bases at J; junction bases unmatched: 13. This CDR3 region has 15 residues.

V usage is TRBV9 and J usage is TRBJ1-5; 8 positions match TRBD1. The V gene end was trimmed by 4 bases and the J gene end by 6 bases; junction bases not matched to a gene: 9. CDR3 size: 15 residues. In germline, CDR1 is SGDLS, CDR2 YYNGEE. CDR3 residues: CASSSTGADSQPQHF. CDR3 coding DNA: TGTGCCAGCAGCTCGACAGGGGCGGATAGTCAGCCCCAGCATTTT.

The V gene is TRBV9, the J gene TRBJ2-7; 7 bases agree with TRBD2. The CDR3 consists of 15 residues. The J segment lost 5 bases and the V segment lost 0 bases, leaving 8 bases of the junction unmatched. Germline V CDR1 and CDR2: SGDLS, YYNGEE. Here the CDR3 reads CASSVGLTSTDEQYF. As DNA, the CDR3 is TGTGCCAGCAGCGTAGGGTTGACTAGCACCGACGAGCAGTACTTC.

The chain joins TRBV27 to TRBJ2-5; the match to TRBD2 covers 8 bases. This CDR3 contains 17 residues. The ends lost 3 bases at V and 7 bases at J; junction bases unmatched: 16. Germline V gene sequence: CDR1 MNHEY, CDR2 SMNVEV (reference sequence). Here the CDR3 reads CASSLDGRGAFLMTQYF. The CDR3 region has the DNA TGTGCCAGCAGTTTGGACGGGCGGGGGGCCTTTCTAATGACCCAGTACTTC.

V is TRBV5-1 and J is TRBJ2-5; D is uncertain. V lost 2 bases, J lost 5 bases, and 19 bases lay in between. Germline-derived CDR1 and CDR2 are SGHRS and YFSETQ. The CDR3 consists of 16 residues. The CDR3 DNA reads TGCGCCAGCAGCTTAGTTGTAGTGGAGTCCGGGGAGACCCAGTACTTC. This gives the protein CASSLVVVESGETQYF.

This clone was seen just once. The genes are TRBV29-1 and TRBJ2-1; 9 bases are shared with TRBD2. Germline assignment: CDR1 SQVTM and CDR2 ANQGSEA. V was clipped by 8 bases and J by 5 bases; unmatched bases: 19. The CDR3 runs 17 residues. The CDR3: CSIEGASGATAHNEQFF. DNA of the CDR3: TGCAGCATCGAGGGGGCTAGCGGGGCAACTGCCCACAATGAGCAGTTCTTC.

The V call is TRBV7-9, the J call TRBJ1-2, with D unresolved. V dropped 3 bases and J dropped 2 bases, with 10 bases sitting between them. Germline lookup yields CDR1 SEHNR and CDR2 FQNEAQ (reference sequence). CDR3 length: 14 amino acids. This chain's CDR3 is CASSLIRVNYGYTF. Here the CDR3 DNA reads TGTGCCAGCAGCTTGATCCGCGTGAACTATGGCTACACCTTC.

This clone appeared once. This chain joins TRBV7-2 and TRBJ1-5, with D perhaps TRBD1 (5 bases). V gave up 6 bases and J gave up 7 bases, with 13 bases separating them. The germline gives CDR1 SGHTA, CDR2 FQGNSA. The CDR3 runs to 13 residues. CDR3 nucleotide sequence: TGTGCCAGCAGTGAACAGGTTTCCCAGCCCCAGCATTTT. Translated, it gives CASSEQVSQPQHF.

The J gene is TRBJ2-3, the V gene TRBV5-1; TRBD2 matches at 7 bases. Germline lookup yields CDR1 SGHRS and CDR2 YFSETQ. This CDR3 spans 15 amino acids. V was clipped by 5 bases and J by 1 base; unmatched bases: 7. CDR3 residues: CASSLWGGRTDTQYF. Here the CDR3 DNA reads TGCGCCAGCAGTCTCTGGGGGGGACGCACAGATACGCAGTATTTT.

The chain combines TRBV27 with TRBJ2-7, with D perhaps TRBD1 (6 bases). Looked up from germline, CDR1 is MNHEY and CDR2 is SMNVEV (reference sequence). This CDR3 has 13 amino acids. Trimming shortened V by 3 bases and J by 1 base, and 7 bases separated the two germline ends. CDR3 nucleotides: TGTGCCAGCAGTTTTAGGGGGTCCTACGAGCAGTACTTC. Translation: CASSFRGSYEQYF.

This clone was recorded only once. The chain is built from TRBV7-8 and TRBJ2-3; the D gene is possibly TRBD2 (6 bases). This CDR3 spans 14 amino acids. The V gene's germline CDR1 is SGHVS and CDR2 FQNEAQ. The germline V and J ends were trimmed by 5 bases and 2 bases, with 11 bases remaining between them. The CDR3 nucleotides are TGTGCCAGCAGCCTTACTAGCAACACAGATACGCAGTATTTT. It is translated as CASSLTSNTDTQYF.

The chain joins TRBV10-3 to TRBJ1-5; D not certain. The CDR3 sequence is 14 residues long. Trimming pared 6 bases from V and 0 bases from J, leaving 9 bases between. The germline CDR1 and CDR2 sequences are ENHRY and SYGVKD. The CDR3: CAISRDYSNQPQHF. The CDR3 region has the DNA TGTGCCATCAGCCGAGATTATAGCAATCAGCCCCAGCATTTT.

This clone was observed once. The chain uses TRBV6-5 and TRBJ1-4, with 7 bases that match TRBD1. V lost 9 bases to trimming and J lost 5 bases; unmatched junction nucleotides: 9. Germline V gives CDR1 MNHEY, CDR2 SVGAGI. The CDR3 sequence is 14 residues long. Written as DNA, the CDR3 is TGTGCCAGTAGGGCCGGACAGGTCAATGAAAAACTGTTTTTT. Protein sequence: CASRAGQVNEKLFF.

This clone was picked up a small number of times. V usage is TRBV9 and J usage is TRBJ1-4; 10 nucleotides align to TRBD1. Germline CDR1 is SGDLS and CDR2 is YYNGEE. V gave up 3 bases and J gave up 7 bases; unmatched junction bases: 12. The CDR3 totals 17 residues. CDR3 DNA sequence: TGTGCCAGCAGCGCTGCCCAGACAGGGGGCGCGGGTGAAAAACTGTTTTTT. Translated: CASSAAQTGGAGEKLFF.

The chain's CDR3 is CASSHQGPQETQYF. The CDR3 DNA reads TGTGCCAGCAGCCACCAGGGCCCCCAAGAGACCCAGTACTTC. The V call is TRBV16, the J call TRBJ2-5; the D gene is possibly TRBD1 (5 bases). V was clipped by 3 bases and J by 1 base, with 9 bases between them. The germline CDR1 and CDR2 sequences are KGHSY and FQNENV. This CDR3 is built from 14 residues.

The chain combines TRBV28 with TRBJ2-7; 7 positions agree with TRBD2. The CDR3 runs to 13 residues. V was pared by 4 bases and J by 2 bases, with 2 bases of the junction left unmatched. Germline lookup yields CDR1 MDHEN and CDR2 SYDVKM. CDR3 nucleotide sequence: TGTGCCAGCAGTTCTAGCGGTACCTACGAGCAGTACTTC. This translates into CASSSSGTYEQYF.